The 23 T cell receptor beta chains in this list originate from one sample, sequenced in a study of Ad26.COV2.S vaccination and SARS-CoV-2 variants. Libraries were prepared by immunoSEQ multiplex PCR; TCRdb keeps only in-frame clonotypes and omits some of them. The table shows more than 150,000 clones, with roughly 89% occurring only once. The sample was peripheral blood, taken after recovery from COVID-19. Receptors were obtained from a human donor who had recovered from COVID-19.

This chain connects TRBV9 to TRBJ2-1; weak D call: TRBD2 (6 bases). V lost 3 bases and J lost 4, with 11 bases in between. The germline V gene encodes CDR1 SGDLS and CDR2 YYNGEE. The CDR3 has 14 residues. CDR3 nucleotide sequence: TGTGCCAGCAGCGCCGGGACTCTTTACAATGAGCAGTTCTTC. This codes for CASSAGTLYNEQFF.

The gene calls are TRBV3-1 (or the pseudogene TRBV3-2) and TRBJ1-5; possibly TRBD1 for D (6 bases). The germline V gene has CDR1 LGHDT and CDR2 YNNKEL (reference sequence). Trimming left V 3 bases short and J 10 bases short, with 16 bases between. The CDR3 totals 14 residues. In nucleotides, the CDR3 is TGTGCCAGCAGCCACGGAACAGGGAAGGATCCCCAGCATTTT. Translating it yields CASSHGTGKDPQHF.

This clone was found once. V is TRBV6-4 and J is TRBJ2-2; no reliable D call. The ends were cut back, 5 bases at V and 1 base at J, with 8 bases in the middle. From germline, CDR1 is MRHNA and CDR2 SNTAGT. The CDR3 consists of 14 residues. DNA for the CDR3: TGTGCCAGCAGTCCGGAGATGAACACCGGGGAGCTGTTTTTT. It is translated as CASSPEMNTGELFF.

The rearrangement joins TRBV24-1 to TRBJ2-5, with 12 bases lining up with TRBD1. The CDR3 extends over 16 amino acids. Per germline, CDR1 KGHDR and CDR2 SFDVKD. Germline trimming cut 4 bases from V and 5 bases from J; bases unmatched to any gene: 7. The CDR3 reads CATSDPGTGGRETQYF. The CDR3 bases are TGTGCCACCAGTGACCCCGGGACAGGGGGCAGGGAGACCCAGTACTTC.

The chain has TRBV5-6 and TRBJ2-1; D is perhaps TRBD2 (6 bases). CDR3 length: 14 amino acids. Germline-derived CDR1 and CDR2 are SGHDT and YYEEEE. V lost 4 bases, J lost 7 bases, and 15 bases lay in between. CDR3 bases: TGTGCCAGCAGCCCTGGCGGGGAGGCAAATGAGCAGTTCTTC. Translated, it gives CASSPGGEANEQFF.

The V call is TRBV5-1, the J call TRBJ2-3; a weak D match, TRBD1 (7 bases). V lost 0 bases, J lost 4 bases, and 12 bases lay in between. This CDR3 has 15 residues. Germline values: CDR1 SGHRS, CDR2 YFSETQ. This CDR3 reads CASSLGQGGPDTQYF. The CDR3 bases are TGCGCCAGCAGCTTGGGGCAGGGGGGACCAGATACGCAGTATTTT.

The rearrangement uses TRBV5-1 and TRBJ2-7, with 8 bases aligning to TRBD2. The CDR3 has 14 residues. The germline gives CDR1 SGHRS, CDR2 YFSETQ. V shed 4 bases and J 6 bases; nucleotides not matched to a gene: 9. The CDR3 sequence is CASSHDGTRSEQYF. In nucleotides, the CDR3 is TGCGCCAGCAGCCACGACGGGACTAGGAGCGAGCAGTACTTC. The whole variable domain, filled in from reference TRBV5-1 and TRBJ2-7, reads KAGVTQTPRYLIKTRGQQVTLSCSPISGHRSVSWYQQTPGQGLQFLFEYFSETQRNKGNFPGRFSGRQFSNSRSEMNVSTLELGDSALYLCASSHDGTRSEQYFGPGTRLTVT.

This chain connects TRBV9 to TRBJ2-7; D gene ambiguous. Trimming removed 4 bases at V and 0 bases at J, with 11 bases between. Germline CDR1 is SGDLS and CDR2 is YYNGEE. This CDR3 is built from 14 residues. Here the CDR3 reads CASSLGFSSYEQYF. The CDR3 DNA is TGTGCCAGCAGCTTGGGCTTTAGCTCCTACGAGCAGTACTTC.

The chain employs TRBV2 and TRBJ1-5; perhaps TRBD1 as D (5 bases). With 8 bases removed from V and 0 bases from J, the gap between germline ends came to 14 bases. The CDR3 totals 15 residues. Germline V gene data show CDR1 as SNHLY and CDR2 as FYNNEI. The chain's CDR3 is CASGRQTYSNQPQHF. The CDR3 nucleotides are TGTGCCAGCGGTAGACAGACATATAGCAATCAGCCCCAGCATTTT.

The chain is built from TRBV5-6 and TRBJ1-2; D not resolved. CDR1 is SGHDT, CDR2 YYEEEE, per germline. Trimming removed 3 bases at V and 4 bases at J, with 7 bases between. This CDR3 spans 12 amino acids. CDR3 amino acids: CASSSSGYGYTF. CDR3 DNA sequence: TGTGCCAGCAGCTCGTCGGGCTATGGCTACACCTTC.

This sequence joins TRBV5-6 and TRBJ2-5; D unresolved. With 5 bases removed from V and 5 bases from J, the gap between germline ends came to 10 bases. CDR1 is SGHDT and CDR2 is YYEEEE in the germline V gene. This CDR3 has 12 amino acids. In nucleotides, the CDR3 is TGTGCCAGCAGTCTGGGGATGGAGACCCAGTACTTC. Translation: CASSLGMETQYF. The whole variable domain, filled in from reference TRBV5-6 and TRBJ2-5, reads DAGVTQSPTHLIKTRGQQVTLRCSPKSGHDTVSWYQQALGQGPQFIFQYYEEEERQRGNFPDRFSGHQFPNYSSELNVNALLLGDSALYLCASSLGMETQYFGPGTRLLVL.

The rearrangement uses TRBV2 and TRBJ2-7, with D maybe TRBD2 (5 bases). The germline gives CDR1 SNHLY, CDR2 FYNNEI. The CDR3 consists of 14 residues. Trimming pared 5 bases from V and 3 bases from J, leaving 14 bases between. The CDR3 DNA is TGTGCCAGCAGTCCCCGGTGGGGAGACTACGAGCAGTACTTC. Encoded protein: CASSPRWGDYEQYF.

The CDR3 loop reads CASSSASVSSYEQYF. The DNA for the CDR3 is TGTGCCAGCAGCTCGGCTAGCGTCAGCTCCTACGAGCAGTACTTC. The V gene is TRBV7-2, the J gene TRBJ2-7; D possibly corresponds to TRBD2 (6 bases). In germline, CDR1 is SGHTA, CDR2 FQGNSA. This CDR3 comprises 15 residues. Trimming pared 4 bases from V and 0 bases from J, leaving 13 bases between.

The CDR3 is CASSVEGTSGGARQFF. The CDR3 nucleotides read TGTGCCAGCAGCGTAGAAGGAACTAGCGGGGGGGCTCGGCAGTTCTTC. This chain links TRBV9 with TRBJ2-1; 13 nucleotides line up with TRBD2. The CDR3 is 16 residues long. Trimming removed 0 bases from V and 12 bases from J; junction bases left unmatched: 9. Germline CDR1 reads SGDLS; CDR2 reads YYNGEE.

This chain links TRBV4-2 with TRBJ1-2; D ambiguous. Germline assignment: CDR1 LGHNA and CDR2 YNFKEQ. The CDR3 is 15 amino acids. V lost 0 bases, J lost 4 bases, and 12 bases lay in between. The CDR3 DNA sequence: TGTGCCAGCAGCCAAGATTATGGGCAGACCTATGGCTACACCTTC. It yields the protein CASSQDYGQTYGYTF.

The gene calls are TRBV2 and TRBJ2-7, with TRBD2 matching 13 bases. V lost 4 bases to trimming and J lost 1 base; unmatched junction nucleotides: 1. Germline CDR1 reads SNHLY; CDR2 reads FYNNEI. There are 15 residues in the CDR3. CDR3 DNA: TGTGCCAGCAGTGGGACTAGCGGGAGTTCCTACGAGCAGTACTTC. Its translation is CASSGTSGSSYEQYF.

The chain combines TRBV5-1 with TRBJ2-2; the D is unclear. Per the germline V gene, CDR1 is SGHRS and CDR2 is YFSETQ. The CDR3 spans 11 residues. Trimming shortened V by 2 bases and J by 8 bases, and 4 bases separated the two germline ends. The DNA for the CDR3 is TGCGCCAGCAGCTTTGGGGGGGAGCTGTTTTTT. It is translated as CASSFGGELFF.

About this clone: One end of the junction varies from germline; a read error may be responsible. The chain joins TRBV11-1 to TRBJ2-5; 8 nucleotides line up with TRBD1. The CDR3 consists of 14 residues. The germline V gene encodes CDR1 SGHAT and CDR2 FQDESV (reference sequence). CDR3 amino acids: CASSPRTGREAQYF. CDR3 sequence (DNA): TGTGCCAGCAGCCCTAGGACAGGGCGAGAGGCCCAGTACTTC.

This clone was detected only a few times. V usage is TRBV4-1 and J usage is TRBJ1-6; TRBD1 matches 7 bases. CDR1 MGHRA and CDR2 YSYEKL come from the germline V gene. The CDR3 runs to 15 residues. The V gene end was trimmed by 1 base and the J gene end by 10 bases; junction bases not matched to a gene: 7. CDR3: CASSQGQGPGSPLHF. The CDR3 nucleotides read TGCGCCAGCAGCCAAGGACAGGGTCCAGGATCACCCCTCCACTTT.

The DNA for the CDR3 is TGTGCAAGTCGCTTAGTCAAGCACTACGAGCAGTACTTC. Its translation: CASRLVKHYEQYF. The genes are TRBV12-2 and TRBJ2-7; the DNA was not used to check the table's D call, TRBD2. TRBV12-2 is a pseudogene segment. The length of the CDR3 is 13 residues.

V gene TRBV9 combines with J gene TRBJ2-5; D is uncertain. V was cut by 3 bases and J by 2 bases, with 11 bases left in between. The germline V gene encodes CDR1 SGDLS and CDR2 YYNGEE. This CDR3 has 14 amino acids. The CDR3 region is CASSATGFQETQYF. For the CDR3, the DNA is TGTGCCAGCAGCGCAACCGGGTTTCAAGAGACCCAGTACTTC.

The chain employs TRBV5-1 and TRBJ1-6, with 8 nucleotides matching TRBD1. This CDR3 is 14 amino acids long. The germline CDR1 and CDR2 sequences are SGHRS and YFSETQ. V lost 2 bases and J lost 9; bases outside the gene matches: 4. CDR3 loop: CASSLDRGGSPLHF. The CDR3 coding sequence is TGCGCCAGCAGCTTAGACAGGGGAGGTTCACCCCTCCACTTT.

The CDR3 bases are TGTGCCAGCAGTGAACTGGGACAGGGGGCTGGGTTTAATGGCTACACCTTC. It yields the protein CASSELGQGAGFNGYTF. The chain combines TRBV25-1 with TRBJ1-2; 12 positions match TRBD1. Per germline, CDR1 MGHDK and CDR2 SYGVNS. V was clipped by 2 bases and J by 6 bases; unmatched bases: 10. The CDR3 loop spans 17 amino acids.